This TCR beta chain was identified in a study of CXCR3-negative and CXCR3-positive naive CD8 T cells. The TRB cDNA libraries were prepared by 5' RACE with UMI labels. Reprocessing the 5' RACE reads, TCRdb reports a single entry for every CDR3 protein and omits DNA. This sample's table has approximately 140,000 distinct CDR3 sequences. Study-level results: Cryopreserved cells showed partially decreased CXCR3 expression, and most assays used fresh PBMCs. TRB CDR3 properties were used to infer TCR strength, and surface CD5 was comparable between naive subsets. Relative to CXCR3-negative naive cells, CXCR3-positive naive cells had more hydrophobic TRB CDR3s. Both of the naive subsets showed about the same high diversity, but memory CD8+ cells had much less.

On this clonotype: Its antigen is unidentified.

CD45RO-CCR7+CD27+CD95- characterized naive CD8+ T cells. This CDR3 contains 19 residues. Germline V lookup: CDR1 WNHNN, CDR2 SYGVQD (reference sequence). Sequencing input: naive CXCR3+ CD8+ T cells from blood. As to subset: CD45RO-CCR7+CD27+CD95- naive CD8+ T cells expressing CXCR3 (TNR3+). The genes are TRBV10-1 and TRBJ2-3; checking the TCRdb D call of TRBD2 is not possible without DNA. This TCR derives from a human donor in good health. Some clones in this sample may be carry-over from other donors' samples. The CDR3: CASSEWPSFLVTRTDTQYF.